Listed below are T cell receptor beta chains from one sample, sequenced in a study of neurological immune-mediated disorders. From the 5' RACE reads, TCRdb called clonotypes with MiXCR, one entry per CDR3 protein. The sample contains roughly 59,000 distinct CDR3 sequences, roughly 5% of which appear only once. Source material: PBMCs. The source of these receptors is a human donor with multiple sclerosis. The donor label of this sample is uncertain. Both conserved end residues are part of each CDR3. Each record gives: D gene, clone size, V gene, J gene, CDR3 DNA, CDR3 protein. D genes are given only for firm matches. Expanded clones get a size class; other rows say once, few or many, or leave the size out.

d_call: NA
clone_size: NA
v_call: TRBV12-5
j_call: TRBJ2-5
cdr3_nt: TGTGCTAGTGGACTGGGACAAATGTACCAAGAGACCCAGTACTTC
cdr3_aa: CASGLGQMYQETQYF

d_call: NA
clone_size: NA
v_call: TRBV5-1
j_call: TRBJ2-7
cdr3_nt: TGCGCCAGCAGCTTGGTGGCTCGGTATGCAGGGGAACCCTACGAGCAGTACTTC
cdr3_aa: CASSLVARYAGEPYEQYF

d_call: NA
clone_size: many
v_call: TRBV29-1
j_call: TRBJ2-1
cdr3_nt: TGCAGCGCCGACCAACAGTTCTTC
cdr3_aa: CSADQQFF

d_call: NA
clone_size: NA
v_call: TRBV11-2
j_call: TRBJ1-2
cdr3_nt: TGTGCCAGCAGCTTAGGCGGAGGGAGATCCTATGGCTACACCTTC
cdr3_aa: CASSLGGGRSYGYTF

d_call: TRBD1
clone_size: many
v_call: TRBV20-1
j_call: TRBJ1-1
cdr3_nt: TGCAGTGCTAGATTGCCCCAGGGGGGGGCTGAAGCTTTCTTT
cdr3_aa: CSARLPQGGAEAFF

d_call: NA
clone_size: many
v_call: TRBV24-1
j_call: TRBJ2-5
cdr3_nt: TGTGCCACCAAGGGAGGAGGGGGCCAAGAGACCCAGTACTTC
cdr3_aa: CATKGGGGQETQYF

d_call: TRBD1
clone_size: few
v_call: TRBV27
j_call: TRBJ1-2
cdr3_nt: TGTGCCAGCAGTTCGACGACACAGGGGGTCGGCGGCTACACCTTC
cdr3_aa: CASSSTTQGVGGYTF

d_call: NA
clone_size: many
v_call: TRBV5-5
j_call: TRBJ1-3
cdr3_nt: TGTGCCAGCAGCTTGGTCGGGGTGGAAAACACCATATATTTT
cdr3_aa: CASSLVGVENTIYF

d_call: NA
clone_size: many
v_call: TRBV5-5
j_call: TRBJ2-1
cdr3_nt: TGTGCCAGCAGCTCGGACGGGGGATCCTACAATGAGCAGTTCTTC
cdr3_aa: CASSSDGGSYNEQFF

d_call: NA
clone_size: NA
v_call: TRBV5-6
j_call: TRBJ2-3
cdr3_nt: TGTGCCAGCAGCTCGGGAGCGTACACAGATACGCAGTATTTT
cdr3_aa: CASSSGAYTDTQYF

d_call: NA
clone_size: many
v_call: TRBV6-5
j_call: TRBJ1-5
cdr3_nt: TGTGCCAGCAGTTACAACTCCAATCAGCCCCAGCATTTT
cdr3_aa: CASSYNSNQPQHF

d_call: TRBD2
clone_size: many
v_call: TRBV2
j_call: TRBJ2-7
cdr3_nt: TGTGCCAGCAGTAACGAGGGAGCGGGGGCCCACTACGAGCAGTACTTC
cdr3_aa: CASSNEGAGAHYEQYF

d_call: NA
clone_size: many
v_call: TRBV5-6
j_call: TRBJ2-2
cdr3_nt: TGTGCCAGCAGCTTGGATCTCAGCCTGTCAAACACCGGGGAGCTGTTTTTT
cdr3_aa: CASSLDLSLSNTGELFF

d_call: NA
clone_size: many
v_call: TRBV7-2
j_call: TRBJ1-1
cdr3_nt: TGTGCCAGCAGCGTAGGAGGCAGTGAAGCTTTCTTT
cdr3_aa: CASSVGGSEAFF

d_call: TRBD1
clone_size: many
v_call: TRBV11-2
j_call: TRBJ2-7
cdr3_nt: TGTGCCGTCGGACAGGGGTCCTACGAGCAGTACTTC
cdr3_aa: CAVGQGSYEQYF

d_call: NA
clone_size: many
v_call: TRBV5-1
j_call: TRBJ2-3
cdr3_nt: TGCGCCAGCAGCGCCGGGACCTACACAGATACGCAGTATTTT
cdr3_aa: CASSAGTYTDTQYF

d_call: NA
clone_size: medium-sized
v_call: TRBV20-1
j_call: TRBJ1-2
cdr3_nt: TGCAGTGCTAAGGACAGTGTAAACTATGGCTACACCTTC
cdr3_aa: CSAKDSVNYGYTF

d_call: NA
clone_size: many
v_call: TRBV6-2/TRBV6-3
j_call: TRBJ2-3
cdr3_nt: TGTGCCAGCAGCCGGACCACCACAGATACGCAGTATTTT
cdr3_aa: CASSRTTTDTQYF

d_call: NA
clone_size: many
v_call: TRBV4-1
j_call: TRBJ1-2
cdr3_nt: TGCGCCAGCAGCCAAGATCGGGGGAGGTCTGCTGGCTACACCTTC
cdr3_aa: CASSQDRGRSAGYTF

d_call: NA
clone_size: many
v_call: TRBV10-3
j_call: TRBJ2-5
cdr3_nt: TGTGCCATCAAAGGGGAGGCAGAGACCCAGTACTTC
cdr3_aa: CAIKGEAETQYF